The 31 T cell receptor beta chains given below trace back to one sample, sequenced in a study of T cell responses to AZD1222 COVID-19 vaccine. Profiled with immunoSEQ multiplex PCR; TCRdb holds only in-frame clones, not every one. Of 140,000 to 150,000 clones listed, 80% to 95% were seen once; the top ten hold around 1.7%. The sequencing here drew on peripheral blood, taken on day 0 of AZD1222 vaccination. These receptors were obtained from an adult in good health.

The chain employs TRBV7-3 and TRBJ2-7, with D uncertain. Germline-derived CDR1 and CDR2 are SGHTA and FQGTGA. V lost 6 bases and J lost 2, with 17 bases in between. This CDR3 has 15 residues. In DNA, the CDR3 is TGTGCCAGCAGTTCGCCTTCGCGGATGCCCTACGAGCAGTACTTC. Protein sequence: CASSSPSRMPYEQYF.

J is TRBJ2-7 and V is TRBV11-2; D ambiguous. The CDR3 runs 13 residues. Germline values: CDR1 SGHAT, CDR2 FQNNGV. Trimming left V 2 bases short and J 2 bases short, with 7 bases between. The CDR3 spells CASSLTAPYEQYF. CDR3 coding DNA: TGTGCCAGCAGCTTAACAGCCCCCTACGAGCAGTACTTC.

The rearrangement links TRBV7-6 to TRBJ2-2; 7 nucleotides match TRBD2. Trimming removed 0 bases from V and 6 bases from J; junction bases left unmatched: 1. This CDR3 comprises 14 residues. Germline CDR1 is SGHVS and CDR2 is FNYEAQ. CDR3 sequence (DNA): TGTGCCAGCAGCTTAGCGACTAGCCCCGGGGAGCTGTTTTTT. This encodes CASSLATSPGELFF.

V and J are TRBV9 and TRBJ2-1, with 10 bases identical to TRBD2. Germline CDR1 is SGDLS and CDR2 is YYNGEE. This CDR3 contains 17 residues. Unmatched junction bases numbered 5, after V lost 0 bases and J lost 2 bases. The CDR3 reads CASSVVASGRTYNEQFF. The CDR3 region has the DNA TGTGCCAGCAGCGTAGTGGCTAGCGGGAGAACCTACAATGAGCAGTTCTTC.

The genes are TRBV4-1 and TRBJ2-2; 7 bases agree with TRBD1. CDR3 length equals 19 residues. From germline, CDR1 is MGHRA and CDR2 YSYEKL. V trimming: 2 bases; J trimming: 4 bases; junction bases outside the gene matches: 16. CDR3 amino acids: CASSQREDRSYRSTGELFF. The CDR3 nucleotides read TGCGCCAGCAGCCAACGAGAGGACAGGTCGTACCGCTCCACCGGGGAGCTGTTTTTT.

The rearrangement uses TRBV19 and TRBJ1-5, with D possibly being TRBD1 (6 bases). The ends were cut back, 6 bases at V and 0 bases at J, with 12 bases in the middle. Germline V gene data show CDR1 as LNHDA and CDR2 as SQIVND (reference sequence). The CDR3 length is 15 residues. The CDR3 DNA sequence: TGTGCCAGTAGCCTCACAGGGTATAGCAATCAGCCCCAGCATTTT. Translation: CASSLTGYSNQPQHF.

The genes are TRBV6-5 and TRBJ1-3, with D hard to call. Per germline, CDR1 MNHEY and CDR2 SVGAGI. This CDR3 has 13 residues. Trimming pared 0 bases from V and 4 bases from J, leaving 4 bases between. The CDR3 reads CASSYSRGNTIYF. CDR3 DNA: TGTGCCAGCAGTTACTCAAGGGGAAACACCATATATTTT.

V usage is TRBV5-6 and J usage is TRBJ2-7; 8 bases align to TRBD2. Germline V gene sequence: CDR1 SGHDT, CDR2 YYEEEE. The CDR3 has 14 residues. The V segment lost 7 bases and the J segment 3 bases; nucleotides outside the gene matches: 9. The CDR3 region has the DNA TGTGCCAGCTCAAGAGGGACTAGTGACTACGAGCAGTACTTC. Residues: CASSRGTSDYEQYF.

This rearrangement joins TRBV14 to TRBJ2-7, with 9 bases fitting TRBD1. V shed 1 base, J shed 2 bases, and the junction held 15 bases outside the gene matches. This CDR3 contains 19 residues. CDR1 is SGHDN, CDR2 FVKESK, per germline. CDR3 in amino acids: CASSQVGYFGQGTTYEQYF. Written as DNA, the CDR3 is TGTGCCAGCAGCCAAGTAGGTTACTTCGGACAGGGGACAACCTACGAGCAGTACTTC. Variable domain in full (rest from reference TRBV14 and TRBJ2-7): EAGVTQFPSHSVIEKGQTVTLRCDPISGHDNLYWYRRVMGKEIKFLLHFVKESKQDESGMPNNRFLAERTGGTYSTLKVQPAELEDSGVYFCASSQVGYFGQGTTYEQYFGPGTRLTVT.

The genes are TRBV5-1 and TRBJ1-4; D is ambiguous. The germline CDR1 and CDR2 sequences are SGHRS and YFSETQ. The CDR3 runs to 15 residues. V lost 7 bases and J 1 base, leaving 14 bases between the germline ends. CDR3 protein: CASRMSGVTNEKLFF. DNA of the CDR3: TGCGCCAGCCGGATGAGTGGGGTAACTAATGAAAAACTGTTTTTT. Using reference TRBV5-1 and TRBJ1-4 for the parts outside the CDR3, the full variable domain is KAGVTQTPRYLIKTRGQQVTLSCSPISGHRSVSWYQQTPGQGLQFLFEYFSETQRNKGNFPGRFSGRQFSNSRSEMNVSTLELGDSALYLCASRMSGVTNEKLFFGSGTQLSVL.

This chain links TRBV19 with TRBJ1-4; D is unclear. The germline V and J ends were trimmed by 5 bases and 0 bases, with 7 bases remaining between them. CDR1 and CDR2 (germline): LNHDA, SQIVND (reference sequence). This CDR3 contains 14 residues. This CDR3 is CASSWTSTNEKLFF. CDR3 DNA: TGTGCCAGTAGTTGGACCTCAACTAATGAAAAACTGTTTTTT.

The chain carries TRBV7-8 and TRBJ2-3; 13 nucleotides agree with TRBD2. This CDR3 has 18 residues. The V gene's germline CDR1 is SGHVS and CDR2 FQNEAQ. V was pared by 6 bases and J by 0 bases, with 9 bases of the junction left unmatched. CDR3 in amino acids: CASSSRTSGRGSTDTQYF. The CDR3 coding sequence is TGTGCCAGCAGTTCGCGGACTAGCGGGAGAGGTAGCACAGATACGCAGTATTTT.

The chain is built from TRBV20-1 and TRBJ2-3; the D gene could be TRBD1 or TRBD2 (5 bases each). There are 11 residues in the CDR3. V lost 3 bases to trimming and J lost 10 bases, with 11 bases between them. Germline CDR1 is DFQATT and CDR2 is SNEGSKA (reference sequence). Here the CDR3 DNA reads TGCAGTGCTAGCCGAGGGACGGCGCAGTATTTT. Encoded protein: CSASRGTAQYF.

V is TRBV6-1 and J is TRBJ2-7, with no clear D. The V end was cut by 8 bases, the J end by 2 bases, with 19 bases between. The CDR3 runs to 15 residues. Germline loops: CDR1 MNHNS, CDR2 SASEGT. CDR3 amino acids: CASALDLTNPYEQYF. In DNA form, the CDR3 reads TGTGCCAGCGCGTTAGACCTGACAAACCCCTACGAGCAGTACTTC.

The chain links TRBV19 to TRBJ1-2; no clear D. CDR3 length: 13 residues. Between the trimmed V and J ends, which lost 6 bases and 0 bases, there was a span of 8 bases. Germline V gene sequence: CDR1 LNHDA, CDR2 SQIVND (reference sequence). The CDR3 DNA reads as TGTGCCAGTAGCAGCGCCTCTAACTATGGCTACACCTTC. Its protein is CASSSASNYGYTF.

V gene TRBV10-3 combines with J gene TRBJ2-3, with a weak D call TRBD1 (6 bases). Trimming cost V 10 bases and J 5 bases, with 16 bases left between them. CDR3 length: 13 amino acids. Germline V gene sequence: CDR1 ENHRY, CDR2 SYGVKD. CDR3 bases: TGTGCCACCTCAATAGGGGGAAAAGATACGCAGTATTTT. Translated: CATSIGGKDTQYF.

V is TRBV19 and J is TRBJ2-7; no clear D gene. Germline CDR1 and CDR2: LNHDA and SQIVND (reference sequence). Trimming shortened V by 6 bases and J by 6 bases, and 18 bases separated the two germline ends. The CDR3 totals 14 residues. The CDR3 bases are TGTGCCAGTAGGGTAGTGGGCTCTGGCGGCGAGCAGTACTTC. Protein: CASRVVGSGGEQYF.

The DNA for the CDR3 is TGCAGCGTTGTCAGGACAGTCGGCACTGAAGCTTTCTTT. Translation: CSVVRTVGTEAFF. The chain combines TRBV29-1 with TRBJ1-1; D possibly corresponds to TRBD1 (6 bases). CDR3 length: 13 residues. The V end was cut by 4 bases, the J end by 4 bases, with 13 bases between. In germline, CDR1 is SQVTM, CDR2 ANQGSEA.

V and J are TRBV5-1 and TRBJ2-7; 9 bases line up with TRBD1. The V and J ends lost 0 bases and 7 bases, in that order; junction bases with no gene match: 5. The germline CDR1 and CDR2 sequences are SGHRS and YFSETQ. CDR3 length: 14 residues. The CDR3 is CASSLVQGAGEQYF. In DNA form, the CDR3 reads TGCGCCAGCAGCTTGGTACAGGGGGCGGGAGAGCAGTACTTC.

J is TRBJ1-2 and V is TRBV29-1; D uncertain. Germline CDR1 reads SQVTM; CDR2 reads ANQGSEA. The CDR3 sequence is 15 residues long. V was cut by 3 bases and J by 4 bases, with 18 bases left in between. The CDR3 is CSVDVGPPGSYGYTF. The CDR3 bases are TGCAGCGTTGATGTGGGCCCACCGGGGTCCTATGGCTACACCTTC.

This chain connects TRBV30 to TRBJ1-6, with 8 positions matching TRBD1. The germline V gene has CDR1 GTSNPN and CDR2 SVGIG (reference sequence). The CDR3 contains 15 residues. With V trimmed by 3 bases and J by 9 bases, 10 bases remained unmatched. The CDR3 DNA sequence: TGTGCCTGGAGCCCAATAGGACAGGGCTCTTCACCCCTCCACTTT. It yields the protein CAWSPIGQGSSPLHF.

V gene TRBV9 combines with J gene TRBJ1-2; D is possibly TRBD1 (5 bases). V was clipped by 0 bases and J by 4 bases, with 10 bases between them. The CDR3 runs 14 residues. Germline loops: CDR1 SGDLS, CDR2 YYNGEE. The CDR3 protein is CASSVGQGVYGYTF. CDR3 coding DNA: TGTGCCAGCAGCGTAGGGCAGGGCGTCTATGGCTACACCTTC.

The rearrangement joins TRBV4-1 to TRBJ1-1; the match to TRBD1 covers 7 bases. Trimming took 0 bases from V and 5 from J; bases not matched to a gene: 6. Germline CDR1 is MGHRA and CDR2 is YSYEKL. The CDR3 sequence is 15 residues long. In DNA form, the CDR3 reads TGCGCCAGCAGCCAAGATGACAGGGCCCCTACTGAAGCTTTCTTT. It specifies CASSQDDRAPTEAFF.

This chain joins TRBV5-6 and TRBJ1-2; D remains unclear. Between the trimmed V and J ends, which lost 1 base and 4 bases, there was a span of 11 bases. The CDR3 contains 14 residues. CDR1 is SGHDT, CDR2 YYEEEE, per germline. CDR3 protein: CASSLMALRYGYTF. The CDR3 nucleotides are TGTGCCAGCAGCTTGATGGCTTTGCGCTATGGCTACACCTTC.

The chain uses TRBV29-1 and TRBJ1-4; TRBD1 is a possible D gene (6 bases). This CDR3 has 15 residues. CDR1 and CDR2 from the germline V gene are SQVTM and ANQGSEA. The V gene lost 7 bases and the J gene lost 11 bases, with 26 bases spanning the gap. For the CDR3, the DNA is TGCAGCGCCGGACCAAGGGCAGGGGCCGGGGGGAAACTGTTTTTT. The encoded protein is CSAGPRAGAGGKLFF.

This chain links TRBV6-2 or TRBV6-3 with TRBJ2-5, with 10 nucleotides matching TRBD2. Germline CDR1 is MNHEY and CDR2 is SVGEGT. Unmatched junction bases numbered 5, after V lost 5 bases and J lost 5 bases. The CDR3 is 14 amino acids. CDR3 protein: CASSLGLAIETQYF. The CDR3 region has the DNA TGTGCCAGCAGTCTGGGACTAGCGATCGAGACCCAGTACTTC.

The chain couples TRBV5-1 to TRBJ2-1; 13 bases match TRBD2. The CDR3 runs to 13 residues. V lost 3 bases and J lost 10; bases outside the gene matches: 1. Germline values: CDR1 SGHRS, CDR2 YFSETQ. CDR3 nucleotides: TGCGCCAGCAGCTCACTAGCGGGGGGGGAGCAGTTCTTC. This codes for CASSSLAGGEQFF. Full variable domain (outside the CDR3, taken from reference TRBV5-1 and TRBJ2-1): KAGVTQTPRYLIKTRGQQVTLSCSPISGHRSVSWYQQTPGQGLQFLFEYFSETQRNKGNFPGRFSGRQFSNSRSEMNVSTLELGDSALYLCASSSLAGGEQFFGPGTRLTVL.

V is TRBV24-1 and J is TRBJ1-2; 7 nucleotides match TRBD1. The CDR3 has 13 residues. Germline V gene lookup returns CDR1 KGHDR and CDR2 SFDVKD. Trimming took 6 bases from V and 8 from J; bases not matched to a gene: 8. The CDR3 spells CATSFTGTDGYTF. In DNA, the CDR3 is TGTGCCACCAGTTTTACAGGGACAGACGGCTACACCTTC.

This clone appeared a few times. The chain combines TRBV2 with TRBJ2-3; D is unresolved. The CDR3 spans 15 residues. Germline CDR1 reads SNHLY; CDR2 reads FYNNEI. Deletions cut 7 bases from V and 6 bases from J, with 20 bases between. The CDR3, as DNA: TGTGCCAGCATGATGACGGCCTCTTTTGGGGATACGCAGTATTTT. Translating it yields CASMMTASFGDTQYF.

The chain uses TRBV27 and TRBJ2-1, with TRBD1 as a possible D gene (6 bases). The V end was cut by 4 bases, the J end by 5 bases, with 12 bases between. The CDR3 runs 14 residues. From germline, CDR1 is MNHEY and CDR2 SMNVEV (reference sequence). The CDR3 sequence: CASSSAGANNEQFF. Written as DNA, the CDR3 is TGTGCCAGCAGTTCCGCAGGGGCCAACAATGAGCAGTTCTTC.

The gene calls are TRBV4-2 and TRBJ1-2; D is ambiguous. The CDR3 spans 17 residues. Per germline, CDR1 LGHNA and CDR2 YNFKEQ. V lost 0 bases and J 4 bases, leaving 18 bases between the germline ends. The CDR3, as DNA: TGTGCCAGCAGCCAAGATATAAACCCCGGCCGAGTCTATGGCTACACCTTC. This encodes CASSQDINPGRVYGYTF.